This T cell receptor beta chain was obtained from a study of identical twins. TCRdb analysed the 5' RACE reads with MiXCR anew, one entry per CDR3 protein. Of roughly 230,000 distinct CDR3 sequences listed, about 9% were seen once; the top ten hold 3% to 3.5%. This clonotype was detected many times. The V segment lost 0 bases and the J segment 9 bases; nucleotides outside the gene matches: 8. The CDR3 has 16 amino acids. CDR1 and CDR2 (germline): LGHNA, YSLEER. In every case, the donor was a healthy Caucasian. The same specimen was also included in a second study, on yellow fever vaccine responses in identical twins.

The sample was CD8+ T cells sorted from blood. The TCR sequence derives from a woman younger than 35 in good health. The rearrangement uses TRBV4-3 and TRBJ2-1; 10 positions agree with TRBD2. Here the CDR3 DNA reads TGCGCCAGCAGCCAAGATCCAGGACTAGCGGTTAGTGAGCAGTTCTTC. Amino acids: CASSQDPGLAVSEQFF.